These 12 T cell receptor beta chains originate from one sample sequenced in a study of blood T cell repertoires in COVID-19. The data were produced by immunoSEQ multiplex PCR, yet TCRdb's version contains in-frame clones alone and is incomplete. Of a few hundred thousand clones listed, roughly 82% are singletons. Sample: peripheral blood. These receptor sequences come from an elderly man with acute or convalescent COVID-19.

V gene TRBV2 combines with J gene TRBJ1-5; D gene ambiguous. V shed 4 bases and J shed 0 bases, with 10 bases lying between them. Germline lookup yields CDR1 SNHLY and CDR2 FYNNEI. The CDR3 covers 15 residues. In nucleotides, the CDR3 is TGTGCCAGCAGTGGAGGAAGCGATAGCAATCAGCCCCAGCATTTT. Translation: CASSGGSDSNQPQHF.

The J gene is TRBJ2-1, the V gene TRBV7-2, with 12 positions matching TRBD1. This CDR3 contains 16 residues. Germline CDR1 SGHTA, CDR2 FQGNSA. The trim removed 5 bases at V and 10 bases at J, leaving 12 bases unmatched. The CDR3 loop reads CASSPSWGQGAGEQFF. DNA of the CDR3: TGTGCCAGCAGCCCTAGCTGGGGACAGGGGGCAGGGGAGCAGTTCTTC.

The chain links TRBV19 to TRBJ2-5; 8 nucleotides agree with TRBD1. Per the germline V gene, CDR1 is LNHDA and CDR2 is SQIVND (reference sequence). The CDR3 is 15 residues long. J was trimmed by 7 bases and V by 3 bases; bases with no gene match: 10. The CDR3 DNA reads TGTGCCAGTAGTATGGCATCAGGGGGCGAGGTGACCCAGTACTTC. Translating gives CASSMASGGEVTQYF.

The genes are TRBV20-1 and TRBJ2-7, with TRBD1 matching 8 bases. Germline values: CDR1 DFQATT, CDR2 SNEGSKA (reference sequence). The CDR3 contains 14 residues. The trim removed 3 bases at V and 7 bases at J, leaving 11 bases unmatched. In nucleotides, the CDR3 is TGCAGTGCTAGTTCGACAGGGGTAGGGGTGGAGCAGTACTTC. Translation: CSASSTGVGVEQYF.

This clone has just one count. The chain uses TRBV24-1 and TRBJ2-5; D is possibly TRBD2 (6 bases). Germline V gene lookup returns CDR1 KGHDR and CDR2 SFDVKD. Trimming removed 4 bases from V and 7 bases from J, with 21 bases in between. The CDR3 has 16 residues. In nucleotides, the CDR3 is TGTGCCACCAGTGACCCCGGACGAGGAGGGAGTGGGACCCAGTACTTC. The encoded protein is CATSDPGRGGSGTQYF.

CDR3 in amino acids: CASRVGGKVRNTIYF. The CDR3 DNA reads TGTGCCAGCAGGGTAGGGGGAAAAGTCAGAAACACCATATATTTT. This rearrangement joins TRBV28 to TRBJ1-3, with D possibly TRBD1 on 6 matching bases. This CDR3 is 15 amino acids long. V was trimmed by 6 bases and J by 5 bases, leaving 17 bases between them. Germline V CDR1 and CDR2: MDHEN, SYDVKM.

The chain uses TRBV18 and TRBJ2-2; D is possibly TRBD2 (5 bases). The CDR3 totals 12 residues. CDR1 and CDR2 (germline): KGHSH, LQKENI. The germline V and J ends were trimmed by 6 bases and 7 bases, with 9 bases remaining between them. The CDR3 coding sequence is TGTGCCAGCTCCCGAAGCGGCGGGGAGCTGTTTTTT. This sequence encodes CASSRSGGELFF.

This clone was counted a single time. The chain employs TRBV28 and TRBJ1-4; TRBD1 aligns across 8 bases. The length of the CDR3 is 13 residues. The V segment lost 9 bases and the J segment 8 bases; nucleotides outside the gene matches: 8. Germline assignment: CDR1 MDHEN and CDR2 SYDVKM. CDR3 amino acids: CARGGTGNEKLFF. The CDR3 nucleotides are TGTGCCAGAGGGGGGACAGGCAACGAAAAACTGTTTTTT.

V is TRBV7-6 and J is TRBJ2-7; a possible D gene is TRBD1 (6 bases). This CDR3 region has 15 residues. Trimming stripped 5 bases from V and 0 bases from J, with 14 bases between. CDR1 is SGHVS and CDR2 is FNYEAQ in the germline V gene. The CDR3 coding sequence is TGTGCCAGCAGCAGATACAGGGACCCCTCCTACGAGCAGTACTTC. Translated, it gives CASSRYRDPSYEQYF.

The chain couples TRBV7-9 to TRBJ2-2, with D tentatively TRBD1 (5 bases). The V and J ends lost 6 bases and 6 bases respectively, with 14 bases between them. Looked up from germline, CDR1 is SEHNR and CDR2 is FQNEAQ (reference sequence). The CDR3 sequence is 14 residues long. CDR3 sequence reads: CASRSRTLAGELFF. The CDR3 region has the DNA TGTGCCAGCAGATCTAGGACACTGGCCGGGGAGCTGTTTTTT.

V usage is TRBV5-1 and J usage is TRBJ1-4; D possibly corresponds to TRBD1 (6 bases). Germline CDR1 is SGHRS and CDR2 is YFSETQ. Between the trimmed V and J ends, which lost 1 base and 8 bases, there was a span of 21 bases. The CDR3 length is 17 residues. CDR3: CASSLTGPPYQSEKLFF. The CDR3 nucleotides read TGCGCCAGCAGCTTGACAGGGCCTCCTTACCAGTCCGAAAAACTGTTTTTT.

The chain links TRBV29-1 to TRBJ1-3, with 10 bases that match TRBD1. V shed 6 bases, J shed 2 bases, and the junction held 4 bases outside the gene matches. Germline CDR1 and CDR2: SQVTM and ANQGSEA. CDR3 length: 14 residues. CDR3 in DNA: TGCAGCGTCACGGACAGGGGGACTGGAAACACCATATATTTT. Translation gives CSVTDRGTGNTIYF.